This T cell receptor beta chain was sequenced during a study of cytomegalovirus exposure and HLA in healthy donors. Deletions cut 5 bases from V and 5 bases from J, with 13 bases between. Germline values: CDR1 SGHRS, CDR2 YFSETQ. This CDR3 has 13 residues. The PCR was carried out with 60 Vbeta primers and 13 Jbeta primers. TCRdb's table, derived via immunoSEQ multiplex PCR, lists solely in-frame clones and lacks some. The table shows under 200,000 clones, with 65% to 70% occurring only once. The rearrangement joins TRBV5-1 to TRBJ2-5, with D tentatively TRBD2 (6 bases). This clonotype was obtained from a woman younger than 30 in good health and CMV-seropositive. The sample comprised PBMCs. The CDR3 here is CASSTAREETQYF. The CDR3 DNA follows: TGCGCCAGCAGTACCGCTCGGGAGGAGACCCAGTACTTC. The entire variable domain, with the rest obtained from reference TRBV5-1 and TRBJ2-5, is as follows: KAGVTQTPRYLIKTRGQQVTLSCSPISGHRSVSWYQQTPGQGLQFLFEYFSETQRNKGNFPGRFSGRQFSNSRSEMNVSTLELGDSALYLCASSTAREETQYFGPGTRLLVL.